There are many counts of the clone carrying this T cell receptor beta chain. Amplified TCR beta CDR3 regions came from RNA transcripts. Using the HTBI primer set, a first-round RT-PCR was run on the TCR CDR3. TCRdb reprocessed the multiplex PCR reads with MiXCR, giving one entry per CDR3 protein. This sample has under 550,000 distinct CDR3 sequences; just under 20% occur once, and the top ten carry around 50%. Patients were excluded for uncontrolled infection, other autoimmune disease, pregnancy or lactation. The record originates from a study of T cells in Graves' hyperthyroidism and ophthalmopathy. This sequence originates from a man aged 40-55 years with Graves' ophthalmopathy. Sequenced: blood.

The CDR3 sequence is CASSPNGRETQYF. CDR3 nucleotides: TGTGCCAGCAGCCCTAATGGGCGAGAGACCCAGTACTTC. This chain links TRBV7-2 with TRBJ2-5, with no clear D. There are 13 residues in the CDR3. Per the germline V gene, CDR1 is SGHTA and CDR2 is FQGNSA. V lost 5 bases, J lost 4 bases, and 11 bases lay in between.